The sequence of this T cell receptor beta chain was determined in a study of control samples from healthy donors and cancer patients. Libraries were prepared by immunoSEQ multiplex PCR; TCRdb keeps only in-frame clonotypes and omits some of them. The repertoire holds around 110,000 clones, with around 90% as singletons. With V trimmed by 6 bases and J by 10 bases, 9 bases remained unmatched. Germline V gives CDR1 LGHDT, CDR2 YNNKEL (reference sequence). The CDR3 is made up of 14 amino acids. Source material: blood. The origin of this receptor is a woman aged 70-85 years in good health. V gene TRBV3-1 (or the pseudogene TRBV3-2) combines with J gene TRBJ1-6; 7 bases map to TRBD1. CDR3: CASRQQGLGSPLHF. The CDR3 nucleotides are TGTGCCAGCAGGCAACAGGGGCTCGGATCACCCCTCCACTTT.